The next 22 T cell receptor beta chains were all read from a single sample in a study of pediatric ulcerative colitis. During colonoscopy, one to two rectal pinch biopsies were collected. Assay used: immunoSEQ multiplex PCR; TCRdb lists only in-frame clones, some missing. The sample consists of 20,000 to 25,000 clones, approximately 71% of them appearing once. Sequencing was performed on gut tissue. These receptors were collected from a boy younger than 18 with severe ulcerative colitis.

V usage is TRBV7-2 and J usage is TRBJ2-5, with 8 bases that match TRBD1. CDR1 and CDR2 (germline): SGHTA, FQGNSA. This CDR3 has 17 residues. Germline trimming cut 1 base from V and 5 bases from J; bases unmatched to any gene: 12. The CDR3 spells CASSLGARAGGDETQYF. The CDR3 DNA sequence: TGTGCCAGCAGCTTAGGGGCCCGCGCAGGGGGCGACGAGACCCAGTACTTC. The whole variable domain, filled in from reference TRBV7-2 and TRBJ2-5, reads GAGVSQSPSNKVTEKGKDVELRCDPISGHTALYWYRQSLGQGLEFLIYFQGNSAPDKSGLPSDRFSAERTGGSVSTLTIQRTQQEDSAVYLCASSLGARAGGDETQYFGPGTRLLVL.

The rearrangement joins TRBV11-3 to TRBJ2-1; TRBD2 is a possible D gene (6 bases). V lost 1 base to trimming and J lost 3 bases, with 13 bases between them. Germline V gene sequence: CDR1 SGHNT, CDR2 YENEEA. The CDR3 is made up of 16 amino acids. The CDR3 DNA is TGTGCCAGCAGCTTAGTACTAGCTAGTATCTACAATGAGCAGTTCTTC. Translation: CASSLVLASIYNEQFF. The variable domain in full, completed from reference TRBV11-3 and TRBJ2-1, reads EAGVVQSPRYKIIEKKQPVAFWCNPISGHNTLYWYLQNLGQGPELLIRYENEEAVDDSQLPKDRFSAERLKGVDSTLKIQPAELGDSAVYLCASSLVLASIYNEQFFGPGTRLTVL.

This clone was seen once. The rearrangement joins TRBV10-3 to TRBJ2-2; D is uncertain. From germline, CDR1 is ENHRY and CDR2 SYGVKD. Trimming stripped 0 bases from V and 3 bases from J, with 11 bases between. This CDR3 contains 16 residues. CDR3 sequence (DNA): TGTGCCATCAGTGAGTCATGGGGAAAGGACACCGGGGAGCTGTTTTTT. It translates to CAISESWGKDTGELFF.

V gene TRBV7-2 combines with J gene TRBJ2-5; D not certain. The V gene's germline CDR1 is SGHTA and CDR2 FQGNSA. Trimming cost V 2 bases and J 2 bases, with 12 bases left between them. This CDR3 contains 15 residues. The CDR3, as DNA: TGTGCCAGCAGCTTATCGAGGCAGAGGCAAGAGACCCAGTACTTC. Its translation is CASSLSRQRQETQYF.

The chain recombines TRBV13 with TRBJ2-1; TRBD2 matches at 7 bases. The CDR3 runs 15 residues. Per the germline V gene, CDR1 is PRHDT and CDR2 is FYEKMQ (reference sequence). After removal of 5 bases from V and 4 bases from J, the junction contained 8 bases not matched to a gene. CDR3 nucleotide sequence: TGTGCCAGCAGCCCCCCGCGGGGGTGGTACAATGAGCAGTTCTTC. This translates into CASSPPRGWYNEQFF. Using reference TRBV13 and TRBJ2-1 for the parts outside the CDR3, the full variable domain is AAGVIQSPRHLIKEKRETATLKCYPIPRHDTVYWYQQGPGQDPQFLISFYEKMQSDKGSIPDRFSAQQFSDYHSELNMSSLELGDSALYFCASSPPRGWYNEQFFGPGTRLTVL.

This chain joins TRBV11-2 and TRBJ2-3, with D possibly TRBD1 on 5 matching bases. The germline gives CDR1 SGHAT, CDR2 FQNNGV. V dropped 4 bases and J dropped 5 bases, with 16 bases sitting between them. CDR3 length: 15 amino acids. CDR3 sequence: CASSSAGKQGDTQYF. As DNA, the CDR3 is TGTGCCAGCAGCTCCGCAGGGAAGCAGGGAGATACGCAGTATTTT.

This chain links TRBV7-9 with TRBJ2-2; D is ambiguous. The V end lost 6 bases, the J end lost 5 bases, and 4 bases lay between the germline ends. The germline V gene has CDR1 SEHNR and CDR2 FQNEAQ (reference sequence). The CDR3 has 11 residues. This CDR3 is CASRGTGELFF. Here the CDR3 DNA reads TGTGCCAGCAGGGGGACCGGGGAGCTGTTTTTT.

The chain joins TRBV15 to TRBJ2-1, with 8 bases aligning to TRBD1. V was clipped by 0 bases and J by 4 bases; unmatched bases: 2. Germline assignment: CDR1 LNHNV and CDR2 YYDKDF (reference sequence). This CDR3 has 15 amino acids. This chain's CDR3 is CATSREGQGYNEQFF. DNA of the CDR3: TGTGCCACCAGCAGAGAAGGACAGGGATACAATGAGCAGTTCTTC.

This chain uses TRBV5-6 with TRBJ1-1; D remains ambiguous. Looked up from germline, CDR1 is SGHDT and CDR2 is YYEEEE. The V and J ends lost 2 bases and 1 base respectively, with 12 bases between them. CDR3 length equals 15 residues. CDR3 DNA sequence: TGTGCCAGCAGCTTCCCCGGGGTAAAGAACACTGAAGCTTTCTTT. Translation: CASSFPGVKNTEAFF.

Remarks on this clone: A junction end diverges from the germline sequence, so it may reflect a read error. The chain recombines TRBV28 with TRBJ1-5; possible D gene TRBD1, 6 bases. The CDR3 runs 15 residues. Germline CDR1 is MDHEN and CDR2 is SYDVKM. The DNA of the CDR3 is TGTGCCAGTAGTTTATGGGGAGGGGGAGTCCAGCCCCAGCATTTT. Protein sequence: CASSLWGGGVQPQHF.

The chain employs TRBV11-2 and TRBJ2-7; D not resolved. Trimming left V 0 bases short and J 2 bases short, with 8 bases between. This CDR3 is 14 amino acids long. From germline, CDR1 is SGHAT and CDR2 FQNNGV. CDR3 nucleotides: TGTGCCAGCAGCTTAGATGACCTAACCTACGAGCAGTACTTC. This translates into CASSLDDLTYEQYF.

J is TRBJ2-1 and V is TRBV21-1. TRBV21-1 is listed as a pseudogene. The length of the CDR3 is 18 residues. The CDR3 here is CASSKVACRITHHDEQFF. CDR3 in DNA: TGTGCCAGCAGCAAAGTCGCATGTAGGATAACCCACCACGATGAGCAGTTCTTC.

This clone was seen just once. The gene calls are TRBV6-5 and TRBJ2-1; 13 bases align to TRBD2. Germline CDR1 reads MNHEY; CDR2 reads SVGAGI. CDR3 length: 14 residues. V was pared by 5 bases and J by 9 bases, with 4 bases of the junction left unmatched. In DNA, the CDR3 is TGTGCCAGCAGTACTAGCGGGAGGGCCAGTGAGCAGTTCTTC. This sequence encodes CASSTSGRASEQFF.

The chain couples TRBV9 to TRBJ2-3; 11 bases map to TRBD2. The CDR3 loop spans 16 amino acids. J gave up 14 bases and V 0 bases, and 14 bases lay outside the gene matches. The germline gives CDR1 SGDLS, CDR2 YYNGEE. The chain's CDR3 is CASSVALAPTSGRTYF. In nucleotides, the CDR3 is TGTGCCAGCAGCGTAGCCTTAGCCCCCACTAGCGGGAGAACGTATTTT.

This clone has a single count. CDR3 region: CASSRRMDTQYF. Here the CDR3 DNA reads TGTGCCAGCAGTAGGAGGATGGATACGCAGTATTTT. The chain recombines TRBV6-1 with TRBJ2-3, with D maybe TRBD2 (5 bases). Trimming took 5 bases from V and 6 from J, leaving 9 bases between them. CDR1 is MNHNS and CDR2 is SASEGT in the germline V gene. CDR3 size: 12 residues.

The chain combines TRBV2 with TRBJ1-1, with 7 bases matching TRBD1. Germline lookup yields CDR1 SNHLY and CDR2 FYNNEI. J was trimmed by 10 bases and V by 2 bases; bases with no gene match: 10. The CDR3 is 14 amino acids. Here the CDR3 reads CASSESRTGYLAFF. In nucleotides, the CDR3 is TGTGCCAGCAGTGAATCTAGGACAGGATATTTAGCTTTCTTT.

Only a few counts were recorded for this clone. V gene TRBV5-6 combines with J gene TRBJ2-6; D not resolved. The germline V gene has CDR1 SGHDT and CDR2 YYEEEE. The CDR3 has 15 amino acids. Trimming removed 5 bases from V and 0 bases from J, with 9 bases in between. The DNA of the CDR3 is TGTGCCAGCAGATCAGGCATCTCTGGGGCCAACGTCCTGACTTTC. Amino acid sequence: CASRSGISGANVLTF.

This clone was found once. The chain joins TRBV5-1 to TRBJ2-1; 15 positions match TRBD2. The junction had 4 bases not matched to a gene; V was cut back by 3 bases and J by 0 bases. CDR3 length: 18 amino acids. Germline assignment: CDR1 SGHRS and CDR2 YFSETQ. The CDR3 nucleotides are TGCGCCAGCAGCTCCGGGACTAGCGGGAGGAGCTCCTACAATGAGCAGTTCTTC. As protein: CASSSGTSGRSSYNEQFF.

In DNA form, the CDR3 reads TGTGCTAGTGGTTTGGTACATAAAGGGGGCTGCCTCTATGGCTACACCTTC. Protein product: CASGLVHKGGCLYGYTF. This rearrangement joins TRBV12-5 to TRBJ1-2; 7 bases are a match to TRBD1. Trimming cost V 0 bases and J 4 bases; bases outside gene matches: 11. The V gene's germline CDR1 is LGHNT and CDR2 FRNRAP. This CDR3 has 17 amino acids. Combining the CDR3 with reference TRBV12-5 and TRBJ1-2 gives the whole variable domain DARVTQTPRHKVTEMGQEVTMRCQPILGHNTVFWYRQTMMQGLELLAYFRNRAPLDDSGMPKDRFSAEMPDATLATLKIQPSEPRDSAVYFCASGLVHKGGCLYGYTFGSGTRLTVV.

This clone was detected only a few times. The V gene is TRBV27, the J gene TRBJ1-2; the D gene is possibly TRBD1 (6 bases). Germline CDR1 is MNHEY and CDR2 is SMNVEV (reference sequence). Trimming removed 5 bases at V and 5 bases at J, with 12 bases between. This CDR3 has 13 residues. The CDR3 coding sequence is TGTGCCAGCAGTGTACAGGGATTGTATGGCTACACCTTC. Residues: CASSVQGLYGYTF.

The chain combines TRBV30 with TRBJ1-2; 8 bases are a match to TRBD1. The CDR3 is 13 residues long. The germline V gene has CDR1 GTSNPN and CDR2 SVGIG (reference sequence). V was clipped by 4 bases and J by 2 bases; unmatched bases: 3. In DNA, the CDR3 is TGTGCCTGGAACACAGGGGGAAACTATGGCTACACCTTC. Translated: CAWNTGGNYGYTF.

This chain links TRBV2 with TRBJ2-3; D uncertain. V was clipped by 3 bases and J by 2 bases, with 6 bases between them. CDR3 size: 13 residues. Per the germline V gene, CDR1 is SNHLY and CDR2 is FYNNEI. CDR3 in amino acids: CASSEGSTDTQYF. The CDR3 bases are TGTGCCAGCAGTGAGGGGTCCACAGATACGCAGTATTTT.